The clone carrying this T cell receptor beta chain was picked up many times. Its antigen is currently unknown. This CDR3 region has 15 residues. Germline V gene data show CDR1 as SNHLY and CDR2 as FYNNEI. J lost 1 base, V lost 6 bases, and 2 bases had no gene match. Alongside a J-beta primer mix, a sample-barcoded 5' primer served in a second PCR lasting about 6 to 11 cycles. Each of the cDNA molecules was tagged by a template-switch adaptor with 12 random nucleotides. TCRdb reprocessed the 5' RACE reads with MiXCR, giving one entry per CDR3 protein. Among around 1,500,000 distinct CDR3 sequences listed, roughly 28% were seen once. The data were taken from a study of blood T cells in healthy people across ages. General study points: Diversity was estimated from one million T cells, and these estimates were considered underestimates. Leaving the PBMCs unsorted stopped any conclusive comparison of naive versus antigen-experienced cells.

This clonotype was obtained from a woman younger than 45 in good health. The chain uses TRBV2 and TRBJ2-5; TRBD2 matches 13 bases. Sequencing was carried out using blood. In nucleotides, the CDR3 is TGTGCCAGCAGCGGACTAGCGGGGGCCCAAGAGACCCAGTACTTC. It specifies CASSGLAGAQETQYF.